The present entry profiles one T cell receptor beta chain with its context. Its target is not known. The CDR3 totals 16 residues. The V gene's germline CDR1 is SGHTA and CDR2 FQGNSA. V dropped 0 bases and J dropped 4 bases, with 14 bases sitting between them. These data belong to a study of graft-versus-host responses after intestinal transplantation. Study-level information: Every one of the recipients received anti-thymocyte globulin induction and afterwards took tacrolimus and steroids for around 3 years. Study conclusions and caveats: Elevated graft-versus-host to host-versus-graft clonal ratios in allografts were recorded for patients with graft-donor T cell macrochimerism.

Sequenced by immunoSEQ multiplex PCR; TCRdb stores in-frame clones only, minus some. The table lists approximately 9,700 clones, roughly 95% of them singletons, with 16% in the top ten. Post-transplant marrow derived from the posterior iliac crest or another site. The chain couples TRBV7-2 to TRBJ2-3; D may be TRBD2 (6 bases). The receptor was isolated from a human patient who received an intestinal transplant, so some T cells may come from the graft donor. Sequenced material: bone marrow, taken approximately 1.5 years after intestinal transplantation. The DNA for the CDR3 is TGTGCCAGCAGCTTAGCAGGGACGGGAGCCCCAGATACGCAGTATTTT. Protein: CASSLAGTGAPDTQYF.